These 5 T cell receptor beta chains were sequenced from one sample in a study of low-dose radiotherapy and immunotherapy resistance in tumors. A constant-region primer paired with the V-primer adapter amplified TCRs over about 20 PCR cycles. TCRdb independently ran MiXCR on the reads; one entry per CDR3 protein. The sample records tens of thousands of distinct CDR3 sequences, roughly 12% being singletons. Time point specified: before trial treatment. The material was PBMCs, obtained before treatment. These receptor sequences come from a female donor with ovarian cancer.

The table lists this clonotype with many counts. The J gene is TRBJ2-1, the V gene TRBV10-3; 7 bases line up with TRBD1. Germline V lookup: CDR1 ENHRY, CDR2 SYGVKD. CDR3 length: 15 amino acids. After removal of 6 bases from V and 6 bases from J, the junction contained 11 bases not matched to a gene. CDR3 residues: CAISLTGKVGNEQFF. The CDR3 coding sequence is TGTGCCATCAGCTTGACAGGGAAAGTGGGCAATGAGCAGTTCTTC.

In its sample, this clonotype was seen many times. The chain carries TRBV3-1 and TRBJ1-6; TRBD1 aligns across 7 bases. After removal of 0 bases from V and 10 bases from J, the junction contained 9 bases not matched to a gene. This CDR3 has 16 residues. Germline CDR1 and CDR2: LGHDT and YNNKEL (reference sequence). Written as DNA, the CDR3 is TGTGCCAGCAGCCAAGATGGGACAGCGGGAGGCTCACCCCTCCACTTT. This codes for CASSQDGTAGGSPLHF.

CDR3 region: CASSLRVRGTLTDTQYF. CDR3 DNA sequence: TGTGCCAGCAGTTTAAGGGTGCGGGGGACGCTCACAGATACGCAGTATTTT. The chain has TRBV12-3 or TRBV12-4 and TRBJ2-3, with 7 bases that match TRBD2. The CDR3 runs 17 residues. Trimming removed 2 bases from V and 2 bases from J; junction bases left unmatched: 10.

This clonotype was recorded at least ten times. The rearrangement uses TRBV15 and TRBJ2-1; no firm D call. Deletions cut 8 bases from V and 4 bases from J, with 6 bases between. Germline CDR1 and CDR2: LNHNV and YYDKDF (reference sequence). CDR3 length: 11 amino acids. CDR3 region: CATRIYNEQFF. The DNA for the CDR3 is TGTGCCACCCGTATATACAATGAGCAGTTCTTC.

This clonotype was seen more than once but under ten times. A far larger clone differs by one base, so this is likely a read error. The chain recombines TRBV2 with TRBJ2-4; D perhaps matches TRBD2 (5 bases). The ends were cut back, 0 bases at V and 13 bases at J, with 16 bases in the middle. Germline V CDR1 and CDR2: SNHLY, FYNNEI. The CDR3 loop spans 14 amino acids. CDR3 in DNA: TGTGCCAGCAGTGAAGCTGCTAGCAACCATGAGCAGTACTTC. Protein: CASSEAASNHEQYF.